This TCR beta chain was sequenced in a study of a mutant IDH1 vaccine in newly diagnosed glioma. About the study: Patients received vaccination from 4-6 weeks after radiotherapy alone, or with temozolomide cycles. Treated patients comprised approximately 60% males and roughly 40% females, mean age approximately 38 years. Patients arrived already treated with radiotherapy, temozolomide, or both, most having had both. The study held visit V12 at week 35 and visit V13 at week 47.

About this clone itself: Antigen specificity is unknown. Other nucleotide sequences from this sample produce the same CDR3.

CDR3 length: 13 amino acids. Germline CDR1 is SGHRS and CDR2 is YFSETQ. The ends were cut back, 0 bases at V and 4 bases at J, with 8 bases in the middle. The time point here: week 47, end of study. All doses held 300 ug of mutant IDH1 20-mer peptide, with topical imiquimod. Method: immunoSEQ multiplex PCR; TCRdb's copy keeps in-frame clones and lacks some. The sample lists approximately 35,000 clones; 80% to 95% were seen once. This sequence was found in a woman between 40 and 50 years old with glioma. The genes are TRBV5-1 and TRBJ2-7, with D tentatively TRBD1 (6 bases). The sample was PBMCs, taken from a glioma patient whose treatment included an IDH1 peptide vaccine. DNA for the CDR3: TGCGCCAGCAGCTTGGACAGGGCATACGAGCAGTACTTC. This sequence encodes CASSLDRAYEQYF.